Shown below are 23 T cell receptor beta chains from a single sample sequenced in a study of T cell responses to AZD1222 COVID-19 vaccine. Using immunoSEQ multiplex PCR, the repertoire was profiled, and TCRdb retains in-frame clones only, with some absent. Of some 170,000 clones listed, approximately 88% are singletons. Sequenced material: peripheral blood, taken on day 0 of AZD1222 vaccination. The receptors were gathered from an adult in good health.

The rearrangement links TRBV7-9 to TRBJ1-2, with 8 bases lining up with TRBD1. The CDR3 is 14 residues long. Looked up from germline, CDR1 is SEHNR and CDR2 is FQNEAQ (reference sequence). V was pared by 4 bases and J by 4 bases, with 5 bases of the junction left unmatched. CDR3 bases: TGTGCCAGCAGCTCCAGGGACAGGTCCTATGGCTACACCTTC. Protein: CASSSRDRSYGYTF.

This chain links TRBV28 with TRBJ1-5, with 9 nucleotides matching TRBD1. Germline lookup yields CDR1 MDHEN and CDR2 SYDVKM. After removal of 2 bases from V and 7 bases from J, the junction contained 3 bases not matched to a gene. CDR3 length equals 14 residues. CDR3 nucleotide sequence: TGTGCCAGCAGTTTAGGGACAGGGATCCAGCCCCAGCATTTT. Amino acid sequence: CASSLGTGIQPQHF.

CDR3 bases: TGTGCCAGCAGCCAAGACACAGGGGGCTGGGAGACCCAGTACTTC. It translates to CASSQDTGGWETQYF. The rearrangement uses TRBV3-1 (or the pseudogene TRBV3-2) and TRBJ2-5, with TRBD1 matching over 9 bases. The V and J ends lost 0 bases and 5 bases, in that order; junction bases with no gene match: 4. CDR1 is LGHDT, CDR2 YNNKEL, per germline (reference sequence). The CDR3 has 15 amino acids.

The CDR3: CASSTRLVSYNEQFF. The DNA of the CDR3 is TGTGCCAGCAGCACCCGACTTGTCTCGTACAATGAGCAGTTCTTC. The chain combines TRBV7-9 with TRBJ2-1; D unresolved. V lost 5 bases and J lost 4, with 15 bases in between. CDR3 length: 15 amino acids. Germline-derived CDR1 and CDR2 are SEHNR and FQNEAQ (reference sequence).

The chain has TRBV3-1 (or the pseudogene TRBV3-2) and TRBJ2-2; either TRBD1 or TRBD2 may fit D (6 bases each). The CDR3 covers 16 residues. Germline V gene lookup returns CDR1 LGHDT and CDR2 YNNKEL (reference sequence). Trimming cost V 4 bases and J 5 bases, with 17 bases left between them. CDR3 nucleotide sequence: TGTGCCAGCAGCCTGGTTAGTCAGGGGAGGACCGGGGAGCTGTTTTTT. Translation gives CASSLVSQGRTGELFF.

This clone was seen more than once but under ten times. This chain uses TRBV5-1 with TRBJ2-1, with 9 bases matching TRBD1. V was clipped by 7 bases and J by 15 bases; unmatched bases: 17. The CDR3 is 14 residues long. CDR1 and CDR2 from the germline V gene are SGHRS and YFSETQ. The CDR3: CASGDPGTGYSPFF. Written as DNA, the CDR3 is TGCGCCAGCGGCGACCCGGGGACAGGGTATTCCCCGTTCTTC.

The V gene is TRBV9, the J gene TRBJ1-4, with a weak D call TRBD1 (6 bases). The CDR3 is 12 amino acids. V was trimmed by 0 bases and J by 12 bases, leaving 9 bases between them. Germline V gene lookup returns CDR1 SGDLS and CDR2 YYNGEE. The CDR3 protein is CASSVDHRELFF. CDR3 in DNA: TGTGCCAGCAGCGTAGACCACAGGGAACTGTTTTTT.

The CDR3 nucleotides read TGCAGCGTTGATGGTGGGACAGGGTTCAATGAGCAGTTCTTC. This gives the protein CSVDGGTGFNEQFF. The J gene is TRBJ2-1, the V gene TRBV29-1, with 9 bases fitting TRBD1. J gave up 6 bases and V 3 bases, and 6 bases lay outside the gene matches. The CDR3 sequence is 14 residues long. Germline V gene lookup returns CDR1 SQVTM and CDR2 ANQGSEA.

The chain is built from TRBV9 and TRBJ1-1; D gene unclear. Germline lookup yields CDR1 SGDLS and CDR2 YYNGEE. This CDR3 is 13 amino acids long. Trimming shortened V by 0 bases and J by 6 bases, and 9 bases separated the two germline ends. The DNA for the CDR3 is TGTGCCAGCAGCGTAGAGCCTGGCGCTGAAGCTTTCTTT. Translation gives CASSVEPGAEAFF.

The J gene is TRBJ1-1, the V gene TRBV28, with D hard to call. V shed 3 bases and J shed 8 bases, with 16 bases lying between them. CDR1 and CDR2 (germline): MDHEN, SYDVKM. The CDR3 is 14 amino acids. Here the CDR3 DNA reads TGTGCCAGCAGTTTGTGGGAGGACCGGGCCGAAGCTTTCTTT. Residues: CASSLWEDRAEAFF.

The V and J genes are TRBV30 and TRBJ1-3; no clear D. The CDR3 spans 12 residues. In germline, CDR1 is GTSNPN, CDR2 SVGIG (reference sequence). Trimming removed 1 base from V and 8 bases from J, with 9 bases in between. CDR3 sequence (DNA): TGTGCCTGGAGTGACACCGTAGACACCATATATTTT. This sequence encodes CAWSDTVDTIYF.

This clone was counted once. The same CDR3 arises from other DNA sequences in this sample as well. The chain couples TRBV28 to TRBJ1-5; D is unclear. The CDR3 spans 11 residues. The ends were cut back, 2 bases at V and 7 bases at J, with 3 bases in the middle. Germline CDR1 is MDHEN and CDR2 is SYDVKM. The CDR3 region has the DNA TGTGCCAGCAGTTTAGGCCAGCCCCAGCATTTT. It yields the protein CASSLGQPQHF.

V and J are TRBV18 and TRBJ2-1; weak D call: TRBD1 (6 bases). CDR3 length: 16 amino acids. Germline V gene sequence: CDR1 KGHSH, CDR2 LQKENI. Between the trimmed V and J ends, which lost 3 bases and 0 bases, there was a span of 12 bases. The CDR3 nucleotides are TGTGCCAGCTCACCTCGGGGACACCCCTCCTACAATGAGCAGTTCTTC. Protein product: CASSPRGHPSYNEQFF.

The rearrangement joins TRBV29-1 to TRBJ2-5; D is undetermined. Trimming took off 4 bases at V and 5 bases at J, with 8 bases between the two ends. The CDR3 sequence is 11 residues long. In germline, CDR1 is SQVTM, CDR2 ANQGSEA. In DNA form, the CDR3 reads TGCAGCGTTGTAATCGGTGAGACCCAGTACTTC. It encodes CSVVIGETQYF.

This chain connects TRBV6-2 or TRBV6-3 to TRBJ2-5, with 7 bases matching TRBD1. The ends lost 4 bases at V and 2 bases at J; junction bases unmatched: 7. This CDR3 comprises 15 residues. Germline V gene sequence: CDR1 MNHEY, CDR2 SVGEGT. CDR3 sequence: CASSFTGASQETQYF. In DNA form, the CDR3 reads TGTGCCAGCAGTTTCACAGGGGCCTCTCAAGAGACCCAGTACTTC.

The rearrangement links TRBV5-4 to TRBJ2-1; D is perhaps TRBD1 (6 bases). The CDR3 sequence is 15 residues long. Per germline, CDR1 SGHNT and CDR2 YYREEE (reference sequence). Trimming pared 0 bases from V and 6 bases from J, leaving 13 bases between. The CDR3 DNA reads TGTGCCAGCAGCTTGGGGCCAGGGGTGGGCAATGAGCAGTTCTTC. Its translation: CASSLGPGVGNEQFF.

V usage is TRBV7-9 and J usage is TRBJ1-2; D ambiguous. Trimming cost V 4 bases and J 4 bases, with 13 bases left between them. Germline V gene data show CDR1 as SEHNR and CDR2 as FQNEAQ (reference sequence). The CDR3 extends over 14 amino acids. The CDR3, as DNA: TGTGCCAGCAGCTCCGTCAGCGGCGTCTATGGCTACACCTTC. This encodes CASSSVSGVYGYTF.

The rearrangement uses TRBV6-5 and TRBJ1-1; a possible D gene is TRBD1 (5 bases). V gave up 5 bases and J gave up 10 bases, with 17 bases separating them. The CDR3 spans 13 residues. The germline CDR1 and CDR2 sequences are MNHEY and SVGAGI. As DNA, the CDR3 is TGTGCCAGCAGTAACCGGGACCCCATTGGAGCTTTCTTT. This translates into CASSNRDPIGAFF.

The V and J genes are TRBV6-5 and TRBJ1-5; D call uncertain. This CDR3 has 15 amino acids. V was trimmed by 0 bases and J by 1 base, leaving 7 bases between them. Germline values: CDR1 MNHEY, CDR2 SVGAGI. CDR3 nucleotides: TGTGCCAGCAGTTACTCGGTCCGCAGCAATCAGCCCCAGCATTTT. It encodes CASSYSVRSNQPQHF.

This chain joins TRBV5-5 and TRBJ1-1; D unclear. This CDR3 has 14 amino acids. V was trimmed by 7 bases and J by 1 base, leaving 14 bases between them. In germline, CDR1 is SGHKS, CDR2 YYEKEE (reference sequence). In nucleotides, the CDR3 is TGTGCCAGCTTATGGGCGGATACGAACACTGAAGCTTTCTTT. It codes for CASLWADTNTEAFF.

The chain links TRBV30 to TRBJ1-1, with D hard to call. CDR3 length: 14 amino acids. Germline values: CDR1 GTSNPN, CDR2 SVGIG (reference sequence). V was pared by 3 bases and J by 3 bases, with 14 bases between. The CDR3 sequence: CAWRVGHGDTEAFF. In nucleotides, the CDR3 is TGTGCCTGGAGAGTCGGCCATGGGGACACTGAAGCTTTCTTT.

The chain has TRBV30 and TRBJ1-5; 10 positions match TRBD1. V shed 4 bases and J 2 bases; nucleotides not matched to a gene: 5. The CDR3 totals 15 residues. The germline V gene has CDR1 GTSNPN and CDR2 SVGIG (reference sequence). The CDR3, as DNA: TGTGCCTGGAAGGGACAGGGGCTCCGCAATCAGCCCCAGCATTTT. Translating gives CAWKGQGLRNQPQHF. Variable domain in full (rest from reference TRBV30 and TRBJ1-5): SQTIHQWPATLVQPVGSPLSLECTVEGTSNPNLYWYRQAAGRGLQLLFYSVGIGQISSEVPQNLSASRPQDRQFILSSKKLLLSDSGFYLCAWKGQGLRNQPQHFGDGTRLSIL.

The gene calls are TRBV5-5 and TRBJ2-5; 15 bases are a match to TRBD2. The V segment lost 2 bases and the J segment 5 bases; nucleotides outside the gene matches: 7. Germline V gives CDR1 SGHKS, CDR2 YYEKEE (reference sequence). This CDR3 has 17 amino acids. The CDR3 coding sequence is TGTGCCAGCAGCTTAACCGGGACTAGCGGGGGGAGGGAGACCCAGTACTTC. Amino acid sequence: CASSLTGTSGGRETQYF.